This entry lists 9 T cell receptor beta chains sequenced from one sample in a study of T cells after posttransplantation cyclophosphamide. The method was immunoSEQ multiplex PCR; TCRdb's version includes in-frame clones alone and lacks a portion of them. The sample carries roughly 25,000 clones, 86% recorded once. Material for sequencing was PBMCs. Receptors were obtained from a woman aged 55-70 years with a blood cancer, CMV-positive, and with a related stem cell donor.

The chain links TRBV6-5 to TRBJ2-1, with D maybe TRBD1 (6 bases). Germline V gives CDR1 MNHEY, CDR2 SVGAGI. The germline V and J ends were trimmed by 5 bases and 0 bases, with 11 bases remaining between them. CDR3 length equals 15 residues. This CDR3 reads CASSPRQASYNEQFF. The CDR3 nucleotides are TGTGCCAGCAGTCCCCGACAGGCCTCCTACAATGAGCAGTTCTTC.

The chain couples TRBV12-5 to TRBJ2-1, with 7 bases lining up with TRBD2. This CDR3 comprises 13 residues. V gave up 10 bases and J gave up 3 bases; unmatched junction bases: 6. Germline V gene lookup returns CDR1 LGHNT and CDR2 FRNRAP. CDR3 sequence: CATTSVGYNEQFF. The CDR3 DNA is TGTGCTACAACTAGCGTGGGCTACAATGAGCAGTTCTTC.

This clone was seen only once. V and J are TRBV30 and TRBJ1-2; 11 bases fit TRBD1. The germline V gene encodes CDR1 GTSNPN and CDR2 SVGIG (reference sequence). The CDR3 has 14 residues. V shed 3 bases and J 4 bases; nucleotides not matched to a gene: 4. CDR3 DNA: TGTGCCTGGAGCGCCGGGACAGGGGGCTATGGCTACACCTTC. This translates into CAWSAGTGGYGYTF.

This rearrangement joins TRBV6-1 to TRBJ1-1; D remains unclear. This CDR3 has 10 amino acids. Germline CDR1 and CDR2: MNHNS and SASEGT. Trimming took 3 bases from V and 10 from J, leaving 6 bases between them. CDR3 in DNA: TGTGCCAGCAGTGAGGGGAGAGCTTTCTTT. Protein product: CASSEGRAFF.

This rearrangement joins TRBV7-8 to TRBJ1-6; weak D call: TRBD1 (5 bases). Germline-derived CDR1 and CDR2 are SGHVS and FQNEAQ. Trimming took 2 bases from V and 6 from J, leaving 11 bases between them. This CDR3 comprises 15 residues. CDR3 in DNA: TGTGCCAGCAGCTTACGTCCAGGGCCTAATTCACCCCTCCACTTT. This gives the protein CASSLRPGPNSPLHF.

This chain uses TRBV5-1 with TRBJ2-2; 10 bases are shared with TRBD1. Germline CDR1 reads SGHRS; CDR2 reads YFSETQ. Germline trimming cut 3 bases from V and 7 bases from J; bases unmatched to any gene: 6. The CDR3 is 15 amino acids. The CDR3 spells CASSSGDRGHGELFF. CDR3 in DNA: TGCGCCAGCAGCTCGGGGGACAGGGGTCACGGGGAGCTGTTTTTT.

The chain couples TRBV4-1 to TRBJ2-1; 7 bases agree with TRBD2. The germline V gene encodes CDR1 MGHRA and CDR2 YSYEKL. The CDR3 is made up of 15 amino acids. J gave up 0 bases and V 4 bases, and 3 bases lay outside the gene matches. Here the CDR3 reads CASSRQRDSYNEQFF. The DNA of the CDR3 is TGCGCCAGCAGCCGCCAGCGGGACTCCTACAATGAGCAGTTCTTC.

This sequence joins TRBV5-1 and TRBJ1-1, with 9 bases that match TRBD1. This CDR3 contains 16 residues. V was pared by 4 bases and J by 2 bases, with 9 bases of the junction left unmatched. CDR1 is SGHRS, CDR2 YFSETQ, per germline. The CDR3 nucleotides read TGCGCCAGCAGCCCTACAGGGGGCGCGACAAACACTGAAGCTTTCTTT. Amino acids: CASSPTGGATNTEAFF.

The chain links TRBV27 to TRBJ2-2; D possibly corresponds to TRBD1 (6 bases). CDR1 and CDR2 from the germline V gene are MNHEY and SMNVEV (reference sequence). CDR3 length equals 14 residues. V shed 2 bases and J shed 7 bases, with 11 bases lying between them. This CDR3 is CASSLQGKIGELFF. DNA of the CDR3: TGTGCCAGCAGTTTACAGGGGAAGATCGGGGAGCTGTTTTTT.